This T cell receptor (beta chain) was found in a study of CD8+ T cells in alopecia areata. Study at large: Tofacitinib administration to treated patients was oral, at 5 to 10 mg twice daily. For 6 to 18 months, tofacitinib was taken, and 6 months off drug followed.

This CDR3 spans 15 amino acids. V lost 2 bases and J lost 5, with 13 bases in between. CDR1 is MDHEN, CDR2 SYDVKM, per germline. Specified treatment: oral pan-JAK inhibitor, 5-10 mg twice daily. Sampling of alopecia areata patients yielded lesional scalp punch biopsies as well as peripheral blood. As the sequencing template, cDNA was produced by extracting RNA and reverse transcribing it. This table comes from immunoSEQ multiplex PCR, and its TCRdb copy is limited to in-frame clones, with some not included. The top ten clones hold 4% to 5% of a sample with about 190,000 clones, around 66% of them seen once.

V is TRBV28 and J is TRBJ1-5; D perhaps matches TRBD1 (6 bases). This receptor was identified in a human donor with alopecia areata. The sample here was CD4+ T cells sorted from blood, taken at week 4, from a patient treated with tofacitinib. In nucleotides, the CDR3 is TGTGCCAGCAGTTTAGGGGGCGGACGTTATCAGCCCCAGCATTTT. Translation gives CASSLGGGRYQPQHF.